This TCR beta chain is drawn from a study of T cells after yellow fever vaccination. About the research overall: In the case of low-cell-number fractions, SMART-Seq v4 Ultra Low Input was used for preparation.

V dropped 6 bases and J dropped 5; count of bases not matched to a gene: 6. Per germline, CDR1 MGHRA and CDR2 YSYEKL. CDR3 length equals 14 residues. As to this clonotype: Its antigen is not identified.

Study-level points and caveats: Among all clonotypes, a small share was observed in both CD4 and CD8 compartments. By day 5 rather than day 15, the secondary response had peaked, though it was weaker. Abundant bulk-population clonotypes could contaminate the FACS-sorted repertoires.

TCRdb itself ran the 5' RACE reads through MiXCR, one entry per CDR3 protein. The profile shows 300,000 to 450,000 distinct CDR3 sequences, roughly 8.3% of them singletons. This clonotype was sampled from a man younger than 30 who received the YFV17D yellow fever vaccine. This chain connects TRBV4-1 to TRBJ2-3; the match to TRBD2 covers 9 bases. The source material was PBMCs, sampled approximately 40 days after the first yellow fever vaccination. The CDR3 DNA follows: TGCGCCAGCAGGGCTGTTAGCGGGGGAGATACGCAGTATTTT. This translates into CASRAVSGGDTQYF.